Listed below are T cell receptor beta chains from one sample, sequenced in a study of T cell changes during pregnancy in multiple sclerosis. Produced via immunoSEQ multiplex PCR; TCRdb's table is partial and in-frame only. The table has fewer than 95,000 clones, 85% to 95% seen once. Sample: peripheral blood, taken in the third trimester of pregnancy. Source of these receptors: a female donor with multiple sclerosis, enrolled in a pregnancy study. CDR3s include the opening cysteine and the closing phenylalanine or tryptophan. The D gene is left open where the match is weak. Only part of the rows carry a size: once, few, many, or a class if the clone is expanded.

v_call	clone_size	d_call	j_call	cdr3_nt	cdr3_aa
TRBV4-2	.	.	TRBJ2-1	TGTGCCAGCAGCTACGGGCAGCCAGGGGAACAGTTCTTC	CASSYGQPGEQFF
TRBV7-6	.	.	TRBJ2-1	TGTGCCAGCAGCCAGACCGGAGGGAGCAATGAGCAGTTCTTC	CASSQTGGSNEQFF
TRBV5-1	.	TRBD1	TRBJ2-2	TGCGCCAGCAGCTTAGGGACAGGGGCCACCGGGGAGCTGTTTTTT	CASSLGTGATGELFF
TRBV5-6	.	.	TRBJ2-5	TGTGCCAGCAGCTCCTGGACAGAGGAGACCCAGTACTTC	CASSSWTEETQYF
TRBV29-1	.	TRBD1	TRBJ2-1	TGCAGCGTTCTGACAGGGGGCGGATGGGGGAATGAGCAGTTCTTC	CSVLTGGGWGNEQFF
TRBV6-5	.	TRBD2	TRBJ2-1	TGTGCCAGCAGTTACTCGAGCGGGAGCTTCTACAATGAGCAGTTCTTC	CASSYSSGSFYNEQFF
TRBV18	.	.	TRBJ2-5	TGTGCCAGCTCACCACTAGTCTTAGAGACCCAGTACTTC	CASSPLVLETQYF
TRBV6-1	.	.	TRBJ2-7	TGTGCCAGCAGTGGTGGACATTCAACCTACGAGCAGTACTTC	CASSGGHSTYEQYF
TRBV19	once	.	TRBJ2-7	TGTGCCAGTAGTATCTCAGGGATAGCCTACGAGCAGTACTTC	CASSISGIAYEQYF
TRBV7-2	.	.	TRBJ2-3	TGTGCCAGCAGCTTAAATCGCGCAGATACGCAGTATTTT	CASSLNRADTQYF
TRBV29-1	.	.	TRBJ2-1	TGCAGCGTTGAAAAAAGACAGTACAATGAGCAGTTCTTC	CSVEKRQYNEQFF
TRBV19	.	TRBD1	TRBJ1-4	TGTGCCAGTAGGACAGGGAATGAAAAACTGTTTTTT	CASRTGNEKLFF
TRBV29-1	.	.	TRBJ1-4	TGCAGCGTTGGAGGATTAGCTAATGAAAAACTGTTTTTT	CSVGGLANEKLFF
TRBV25-1	.	.	TRBJ2-7	TGTGCCAGCAGTGAAGTGTTGGGCAACCCCTACGAGCAGTACTTC	CASSEVLGNPYEQYF
TRBV9	.	TRBD1	TRBJ2-7	TGTGCCAGCAGCGTATCGGGACAGCCCTACGAGCAGTACTTC	CASSVSGQPYEQYF
TRBV6-5	.	.	TRBJ1-1	TGTGCCAGCAGCCTCCGGTCCGAACCGGCTTTCTTT	CASSLRSEPAFF